Following are 16 T cell receptor beta chains from one sample sequenced in a study of shared clonotypes between healthy human individuals. Only in-frame clones appear in the TCRdb table, and some are missing; sequencing was by immunoSEQ multiplex PCR. The sample holds about 2.2 million clones; just over 90% are singletons and the top ten take 1.5% to 2%. CD8 cells classed as naive were CD45RO-negative and positively selected for CCR7, excluding terminally differentiated effector memory CD45RA+ cells. Sequencing was performed on naive CD8+ T cells from PBMCs. These receptors were taken from a man aged 18 to 35 in good health. Some clones in this sample may be carry-over from other donors' samples.

The CDR3 loop reads CASSGGSEQETQYF. The CDR3 region has the DNA TGTGCCAGCAGCGGGGGCTCAGAGCAAGAGACCCAGTACTTC. This chain joins TRBV9 and TRBJ2-5; possibly TRBD1 for D (5 bases). This CDR3 is built from 14 residues. The germline V gene encodes CDR1 SGDLS and CDR2 YYNGEE. The V end lost 3 bases, the J end lost 2 bases, and 11 bases lay between the germline ends.

The chain joins TRBV6-5 to TRBJ1-1; D gene ambiguous. V was shortened by 0 bases and J by 1 base, with 12 bases between the two germline ends. This CDR3 region has 16 residues. Germline lookup yields CDR1 MNHEY and CDR2 SVGAGI. CDR3 protein: CASSYSFGQQNTEAFF. DNA of the CDR3: TGTGCCAGCAGTTACTCGTTTGGGCAGCAGAACACTGAAGCTTTCTTT.

V and J are TRBV27 and TRBJ2-1; D is unclear. CDR1 and CDR2 from the germline V gene are MNHEY and SMNVEV (reference sequence). Trimming pared 6 bases from V and 3 bases from J, leaving 6 bases between. CDR3 length equals 12 residues. The CDR3 region has the DNA TGTGCCAGCAGACCATACTACAATGAGCAGTTCTTC. This codes for CASRPYYNEQFF.

This clone was counted between two and nine times. The chain is built from TRBV9 and TRBJ1-2, with 10 bases that match TRBD1. The J segment lost 8 bases and the V segment lost 4 bases, leaving 11 bases of the junction unmatched. The CDR3 is 15 amino acids. Germline V gene sequence: CDR1 SGDLS, CDR2 YYNGEE. This CDR3 is CASSLNRDRGNGYTF. Here the CDR3 DNA reads TGTGCCAGCAGCTTAAACCGGGACAGGGGTAACGGCTACACCTTC.

The chain uses TRBV27 and TRBJ2-1, with 9 bases fitting TRBD2. J was trimmed by 2 bases and V by 4 bases; bases with no gene match: 15. CDR1 is MNHEY, CDR2 SMNVEV, per germline (reference sequence). The length of the CDR3 is 19 residues. CDR3 DNA: TGTGCCAGCAGTTCCCCCCCTCCTTTTAGCGGGAGTCCCTACAATGAGCAGTTCTTC. Its protein is CASSSPPPFSGSPYNEQFF.

The V and J genes are TRBV11-1 and TRBJ2-7, with 7 bases fitting TRBD1. The CDR3 length is 13 residues. CDR1 is SGHAT and CDR2 is FQDESV in the germline V gene (reference sequence). Trimming cost V 5 bases and J 3 bases; bases outside gene matches: 4. The CDR3 region has the DNA TGTGCCAGCAGCCAAGACAGGGACTACGAGCAGTACTTC. Protein sequence: CASSQDRDYEQYF.

This clone was counted only a few times. This chain links TRBV14 with TRBJ1-1, with D hard to call. This CDR3 is built from 12 residues. Trimming pared 3 bases from V and 0 bases from J, leaving 2 bases between. The germline CDR1 and CDR2 sequences are SGHDN and FVKESK. CDR3 nucleotide sequence: TGTGCCAGCAGCCAGATGAACACTGAAGCTTTCTTT. This gives the protein CASSQMNTEAFF.

The rearrangement links TRBV11-2 to TRBJ2-1; D call uncertain. Trimming took 5 bases from V and 7 from J, leaving 18 bases between them. CDR3 length equals 15 residues. Germline values: CDR1 SGHAT, CDR2 FQNNGV. CDR3 DNA: TGTGCCAGCAGCCTAAGTCCGGACCCTATGAATGAGCAGTTCTTC. It specifies CASSLSPDPMNEQFF. The whole variable domain, remainder taken from reference TRBV11-2 and TRBJ2-1, is EAGVAQSPRYKIIEKRQSVAFWCNPISGHATLYWYQQILGQGPKLLIQFQNNGVVDDSQLPKDRFSAERLKGVDSTLKIQPAKLEDSAVYLCASSLSPDPMNEQFFGPGTRLTVL.

The chain couples TRBV7-8 to TRBJ1-4; 9 nucleotides line up with TRBD1. This CDR3 comprises 14 residues. CDR1 is SGHVS, CDR2 FQNEAQ, per germline. J gave up 7 bases and V 6 bases, and 6 bases lay outside the gene matches. CDR3 region: CASSQQGAGEKLFF. In DNA form, the CDR3 reads TGTGCCAGCAGTCAACAGGGGGCGGGTGAAAAACTGTTTTTT.

The V gene is TRBV7-7, the J gene TRBJ2-2; D call uncertain. V was pared by 1 base and J by 8 bases, with 11 bases between. The CDR3 runs 14 residues. Germline V gene sequence: CDR1 SSHAT, CDR2 FNYEAQ (reference sequence). CDR3 coding DNA: TGTGCCAGCAGCTTAGGGGATAGAGTTGGGGAGCTGTTTTTT. This translates into CASSLGDRVGELFF.

The rearrangement uses TRBV4-1 and TRBJ2-7; D is perhaps TRBD1 (5 bases). The V gene lost 1 base and the J gene lost 3 bases, with 10 bases spanning the gap. The CDR3 consists of 14 residues. CDR1 is MGHRA, CDR2 YSYEKL, per germline. For the CDR3, the DNA is TGCGCCAGCAGCCAAGTACAGGACAACTACGAGCAGTACTTC. As protein: CASSQVQDNYEQYF.

The chain carries TRBV25-1 and TRBJ2-5, with 8 positions matching TRBD1. CDR1 is MGHDK, CDR2 SYGVNS, per germline. V was clipped by 0 bases and J by 2 bases; unmatched bases: 5. CDR3 length equals 16 residues. CDR3 DNA: TGTGCCAGCAGTGAATACGGACAGGGCGAACAAGAGACCCAGTACTTC. It codes for CASSEYGQGEQETQYF.

The rearrangement uses TRBV29-1 and TRBJ2-5, with D tentatively TRBD1 or TRBD2 (6 bases each). Trimming took 7 bases from V and 3 from J, leaving 18 bases between them. Germline V gives CDR1 SQVTM, CDR2 ANQGSEA. The CDR3 spans 14 residues. The CDR3 DNA is TGCAGCGGAGGAGGCGGGACAAAAAAAGAGACCCAGTACTTC. The encoded protein is CSGGGGTKKETQYF.

For the CDR3, the DNA is TGTGCCAGCAGTTTCCTTCGATCGGGGGGCGTCGAAGCTTTCTTT. It yields the protein CASSFLRSGGVEAFF. The chain couples TRBV27 to TRBJ1-1, with D tentatively TRBD1 (6 bases). Trimming left V 3 bases short and J 8 bases short, with 19 bases between. The CDR3 is 15 residues long. Germline V gene data show CDR1 as MNHEY and CDR2 as SMNVEV (reference sequence).

This clone came up once. V usage is TRBV21-1 and J usage is TRBJ1-5; TRBD1 is the table's D call and was not checked against the DNA. TRBV21-1 is a recognized pseudogene. The CDR3 runs to 17 residues. Here the CDR3 reads CASSKLAPDRPHQPQHF. Here the CDR3 DNA reads TGTGCCAGCAGCAAATTGGCCCCCGACAGGCCCCATCAGCCCCAGCATTTT.

The chain has TRBV27 and TRBJ2-7; D might be TRBD2 (6 bases). The CDR3 extends over 16 amino acids. Trimming took 6 bases from V and 2 from J, leaving 20 bases between them. The germline V gene encodes CDR1 MNHEY and CDR2 SMNVEV (reference sequence). CDR3 sequence reads: CASSFSTGTYTYEQYF. CDR3 DNA sequence: TGTGCCAGCAGCTTCTCGACCGGGACTTACACCTACGAGCAGTACTTC.